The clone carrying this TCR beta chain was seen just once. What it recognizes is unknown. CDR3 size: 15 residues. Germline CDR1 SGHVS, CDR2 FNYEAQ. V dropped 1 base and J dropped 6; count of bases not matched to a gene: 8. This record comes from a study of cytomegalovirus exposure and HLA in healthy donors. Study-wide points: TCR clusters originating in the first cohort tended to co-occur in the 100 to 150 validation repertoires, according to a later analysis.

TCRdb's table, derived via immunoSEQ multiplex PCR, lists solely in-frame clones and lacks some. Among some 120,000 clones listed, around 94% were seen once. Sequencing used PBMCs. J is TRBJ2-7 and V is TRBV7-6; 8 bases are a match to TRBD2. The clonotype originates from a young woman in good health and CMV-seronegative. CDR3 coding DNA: TGTGCCAGCAGCTTAGATGAAGCGGGAGCCCGCGAGCAGTACTTC. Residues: CASSLDEAGAREQYF. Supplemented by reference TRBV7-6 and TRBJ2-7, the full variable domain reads GAGVSQSPRYKVTKRGQDVALRCDPISGHVSLYWYRQALGQGPEFLTYFNYEAQQDKSGLPNDRFSAERPEGSISTLTIQRTEQRDSAMYRCASSLDEAGAREQYFGPGTRLTVT.